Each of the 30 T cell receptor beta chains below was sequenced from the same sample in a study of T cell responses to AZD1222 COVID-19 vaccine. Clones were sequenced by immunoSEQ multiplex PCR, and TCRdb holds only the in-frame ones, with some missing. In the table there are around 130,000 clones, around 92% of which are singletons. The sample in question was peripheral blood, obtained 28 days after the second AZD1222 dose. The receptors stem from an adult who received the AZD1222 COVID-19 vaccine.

CDR3 coding DNA: TGTGCCAGTAGTGCAACCGTGAACACTGAAGCTTTCTTT. This codes for CASSATVNTEAFF. The V and J genes are TRBV19 and TRBJ1-1, with D hard to call. Between the trimmed V and J ends, which lost 5 bases and 0 bases, there was a span of 7 bases. Germline V gene data show CDR1 as LNHDA and CDR2 as SQIVND (reference sequence). CDR3 length: 13 amino acids.

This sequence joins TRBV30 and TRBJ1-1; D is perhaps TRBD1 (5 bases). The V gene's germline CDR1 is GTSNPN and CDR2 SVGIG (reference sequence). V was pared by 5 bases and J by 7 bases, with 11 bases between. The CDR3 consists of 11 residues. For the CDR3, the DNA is TGTGCCTGGGGGAGGGGCTTTGAAGCTTTCTTT. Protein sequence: CAWGRGFEAFF.

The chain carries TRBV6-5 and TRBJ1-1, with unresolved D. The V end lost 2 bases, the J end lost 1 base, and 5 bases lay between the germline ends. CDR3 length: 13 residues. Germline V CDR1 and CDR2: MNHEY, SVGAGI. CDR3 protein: CASSYRPNTEAFF. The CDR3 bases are TGTGCCAGCAGTTACCGGCCGAACACTGAAGCTTTCTTT.

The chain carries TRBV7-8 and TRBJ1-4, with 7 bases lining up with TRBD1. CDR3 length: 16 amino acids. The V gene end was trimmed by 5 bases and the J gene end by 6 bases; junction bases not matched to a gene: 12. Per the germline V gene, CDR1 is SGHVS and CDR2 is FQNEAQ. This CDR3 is CASSAGTAVSYEKLFF. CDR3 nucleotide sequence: TGTGCCAGCAGCGCGGGGACAGCGGTCTCTTATGAAAAACTGTTTTTT.

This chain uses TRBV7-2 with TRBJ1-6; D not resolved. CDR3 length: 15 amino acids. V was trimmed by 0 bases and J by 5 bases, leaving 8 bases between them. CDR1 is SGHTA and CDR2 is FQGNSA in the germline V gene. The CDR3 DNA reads TGTGCCAGCAGCTTAGCGGGATTGAATAATTCACCCCTCCACTTT. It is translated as CASSLAGLNNSPLHF.

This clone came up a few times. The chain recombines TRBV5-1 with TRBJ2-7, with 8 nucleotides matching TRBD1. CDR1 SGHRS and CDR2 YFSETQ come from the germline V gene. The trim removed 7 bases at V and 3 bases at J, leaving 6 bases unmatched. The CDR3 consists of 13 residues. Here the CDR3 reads CASGTGTGYEQYF. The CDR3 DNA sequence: TGCGCCAGCGGGACCGGGACAGGCTACGAGCAGTACTTC. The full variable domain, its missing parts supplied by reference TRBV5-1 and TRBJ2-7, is KAGVTQTPRYLIKTRGQQVTLSCSPISGHRSVSWYQQTPGQGLQFLFEYFSETQRNKGNFPGRFSGRQFSNSRSEMNVSTLELGDSALYLCASGTGTGYEQYFGPGTRLTVT.

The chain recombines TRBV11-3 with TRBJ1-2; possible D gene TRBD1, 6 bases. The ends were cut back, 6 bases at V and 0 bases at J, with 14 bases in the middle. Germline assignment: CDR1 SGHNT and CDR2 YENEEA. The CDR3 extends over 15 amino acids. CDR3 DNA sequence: TGTGCCAGCAGTCGCTCTAACAGGGCTAACTATGGCTACACCTTC. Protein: CASSRSNRANYGYTF.

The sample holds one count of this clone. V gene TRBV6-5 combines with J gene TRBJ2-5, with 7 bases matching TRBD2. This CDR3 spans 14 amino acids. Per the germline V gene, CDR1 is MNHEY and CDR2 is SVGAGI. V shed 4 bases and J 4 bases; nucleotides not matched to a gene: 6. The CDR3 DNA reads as TGTGCCAGCAGTTTATGGACGGGGGGAGAGACCCAGTACTTC. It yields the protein CASSLWTGGETQYF.

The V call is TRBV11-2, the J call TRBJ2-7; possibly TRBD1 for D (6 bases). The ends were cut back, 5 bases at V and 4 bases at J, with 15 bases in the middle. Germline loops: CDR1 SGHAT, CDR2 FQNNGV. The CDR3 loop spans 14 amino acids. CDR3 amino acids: CASSRGGQGYEQYF. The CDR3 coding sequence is TGTGCCAGCAGCCGGGGCGGTCAGGGGTACGAGCAGTACTTC.

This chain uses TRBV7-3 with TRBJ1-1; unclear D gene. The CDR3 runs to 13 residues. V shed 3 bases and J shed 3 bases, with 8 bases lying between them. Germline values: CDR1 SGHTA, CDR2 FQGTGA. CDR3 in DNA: TGTGCCAGCAGCTTTTCCCGAGACACTGAAGCTTTCTTT. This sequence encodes CASSFSRDTEAFF.

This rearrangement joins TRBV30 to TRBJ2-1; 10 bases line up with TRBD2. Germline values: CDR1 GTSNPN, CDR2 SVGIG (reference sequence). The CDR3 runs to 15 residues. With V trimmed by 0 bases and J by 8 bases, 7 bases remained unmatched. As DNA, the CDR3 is TGTGCCTGGAGTGTACTAGCGGGATCCCGGGATGAGCAGTTCTTC. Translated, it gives CAWSVLAGSRDEQFF.

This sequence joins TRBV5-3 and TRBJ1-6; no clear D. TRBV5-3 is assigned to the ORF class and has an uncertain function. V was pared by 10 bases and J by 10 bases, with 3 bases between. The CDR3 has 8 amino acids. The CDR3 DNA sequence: TGTGCCCGCTCACCCCTCCACTTT. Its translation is CARSPLHF.

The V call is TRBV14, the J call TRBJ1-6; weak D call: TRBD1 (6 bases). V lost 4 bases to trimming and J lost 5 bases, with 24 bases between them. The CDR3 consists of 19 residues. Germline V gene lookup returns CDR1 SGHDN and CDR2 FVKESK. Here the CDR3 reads CASSPRGGVGVENNSPLHF. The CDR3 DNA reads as TGTGCCAGCAGCCCTCGGGGGGGCGTCGGCGTTGAGAATAATTCACCCCTCCACTTT.

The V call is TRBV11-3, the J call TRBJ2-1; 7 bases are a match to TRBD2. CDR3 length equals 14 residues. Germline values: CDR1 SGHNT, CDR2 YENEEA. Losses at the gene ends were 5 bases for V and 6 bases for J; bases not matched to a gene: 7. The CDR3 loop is CASSPTGGRNEQFF. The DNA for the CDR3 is TGTGCCAGCAGCCCGACGGGAGGTCGCAATGAGCAGTTCTTC.

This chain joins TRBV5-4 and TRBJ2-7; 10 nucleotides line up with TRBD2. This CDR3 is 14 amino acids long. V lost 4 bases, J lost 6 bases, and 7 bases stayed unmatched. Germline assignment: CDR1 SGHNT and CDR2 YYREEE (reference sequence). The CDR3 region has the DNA TGTGCCAGCAGCGCCCAGCGGGAGGGCCCCGAGCAGTACGTC. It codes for CASSAQREGPEQYV.

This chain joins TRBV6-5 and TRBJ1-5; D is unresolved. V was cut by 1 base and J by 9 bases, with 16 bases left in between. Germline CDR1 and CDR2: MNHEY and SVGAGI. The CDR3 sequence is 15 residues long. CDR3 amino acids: CASSYYRAVDGPQHF. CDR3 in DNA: TGTGCCAGCAGTTACTATAGGGCAGTCGATGGGCCCCAGCATTTT.

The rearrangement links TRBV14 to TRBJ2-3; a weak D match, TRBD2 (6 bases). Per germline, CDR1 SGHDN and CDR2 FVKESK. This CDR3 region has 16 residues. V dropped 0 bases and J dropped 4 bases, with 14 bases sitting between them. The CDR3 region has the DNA TGTGCCAGCAGCCAAGACGGGTCCTCGGGAGCAGATACGCAGTATTTT. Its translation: CASSQDGSSGADTQYF.

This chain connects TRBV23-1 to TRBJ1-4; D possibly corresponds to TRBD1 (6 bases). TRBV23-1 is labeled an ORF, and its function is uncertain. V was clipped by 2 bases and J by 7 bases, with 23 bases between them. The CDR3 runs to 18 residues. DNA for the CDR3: TGCGCCAGCAGTCAAATCCTTACCCACAGGGACCTGGGTGAAAAACTGTTTTTT. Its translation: CASSQILTHRDLGEKLFF.

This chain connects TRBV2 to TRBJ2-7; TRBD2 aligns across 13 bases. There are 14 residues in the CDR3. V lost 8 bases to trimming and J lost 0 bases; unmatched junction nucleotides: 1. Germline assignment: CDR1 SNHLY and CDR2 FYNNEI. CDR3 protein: CASRTSGSSYEQYV. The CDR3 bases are TGTGCCAGCCGGACTAGCGGGAGCTCCTACGAGCAGTACGTC.

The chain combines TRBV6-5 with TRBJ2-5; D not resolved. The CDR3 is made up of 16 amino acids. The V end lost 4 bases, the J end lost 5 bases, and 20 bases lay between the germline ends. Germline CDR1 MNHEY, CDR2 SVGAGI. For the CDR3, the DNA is TGTGCCAGCAGTTCCCGAAGGGCGGAGCAAGGGGAGACCCAGTACTTC. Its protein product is CASSSRRAEQGETQYF.

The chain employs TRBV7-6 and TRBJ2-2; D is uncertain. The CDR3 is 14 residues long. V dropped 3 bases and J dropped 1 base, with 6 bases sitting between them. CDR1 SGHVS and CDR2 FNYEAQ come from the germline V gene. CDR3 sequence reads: CASSFAMNTGELFF. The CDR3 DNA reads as TGTGCCAGCAGCTTCGCTATGAACACCGGGGAGCTGTTTTTT.

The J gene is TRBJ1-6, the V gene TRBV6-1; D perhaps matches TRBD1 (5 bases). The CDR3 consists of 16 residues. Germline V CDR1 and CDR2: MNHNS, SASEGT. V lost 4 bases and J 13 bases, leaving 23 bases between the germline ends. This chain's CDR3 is CASSGVGAGRGVPLHF. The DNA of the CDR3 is TGTGCCAGCAGTGGAGTTGGAGCGGGACGGGGAGTTCCCCTCCACTTT.

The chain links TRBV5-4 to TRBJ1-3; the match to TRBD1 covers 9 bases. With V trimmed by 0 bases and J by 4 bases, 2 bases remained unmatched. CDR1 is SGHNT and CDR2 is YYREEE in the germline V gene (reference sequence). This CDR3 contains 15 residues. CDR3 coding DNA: TGTGCCAGCAGCTTGGCCGGGACAGGGGGAAACACCATATATTTT. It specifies CASSLAGTGGNTIYF.

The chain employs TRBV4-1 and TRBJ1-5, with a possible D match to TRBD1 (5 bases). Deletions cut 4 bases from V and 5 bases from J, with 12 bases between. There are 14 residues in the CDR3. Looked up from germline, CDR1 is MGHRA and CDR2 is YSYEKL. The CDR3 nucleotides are TGCGCCAGCAGCCGGCAGAGGGGCTATCAGCCCCAGCATTTT. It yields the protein CASSRQRGYQPQHF.

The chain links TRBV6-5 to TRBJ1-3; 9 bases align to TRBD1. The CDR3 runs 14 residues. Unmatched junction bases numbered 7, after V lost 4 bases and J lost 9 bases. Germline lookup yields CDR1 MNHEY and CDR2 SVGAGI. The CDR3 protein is CASSSGQGGGTIYF. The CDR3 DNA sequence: TGTGCCAGCAGTTCGGGACAGGGCGGGGGCACCATATATTTT.

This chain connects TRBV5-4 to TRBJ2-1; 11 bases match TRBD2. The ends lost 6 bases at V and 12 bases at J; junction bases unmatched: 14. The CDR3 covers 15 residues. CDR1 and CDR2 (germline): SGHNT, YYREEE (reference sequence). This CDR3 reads CASKPLPLAGGGQFF. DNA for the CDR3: TGTGCCAGCAAGCCCCTGCCGCTAGCGGGAGGAGGGCAGTTCTTC.

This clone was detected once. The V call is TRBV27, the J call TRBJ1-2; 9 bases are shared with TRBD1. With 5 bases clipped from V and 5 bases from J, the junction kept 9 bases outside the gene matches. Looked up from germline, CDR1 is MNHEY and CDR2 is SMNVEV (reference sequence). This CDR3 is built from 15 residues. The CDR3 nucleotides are TGTGCCAGCAGTACCACAGGGGGCGCGGTGTATGGCTACACCTTC. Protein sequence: CASSTTGGAVYGYTF.

The CDR3 protein is CASSTQGANYGYTF. CDR3 DNA: TGTGCCAGTAGTACACAGGGGGCTAACTATGGCTACACCTTC. J is TRBJ1-2 and V is TRBV19, with TRBD1 matching over 8 bases. Trimming took 4 bases from V and 0 from J; bases not matched to a gene: 1. CDR1 and CDR2 from the germline V gene are LNHDA and SQIVND (reference sequence). CDR3 length: 14 amino acids.

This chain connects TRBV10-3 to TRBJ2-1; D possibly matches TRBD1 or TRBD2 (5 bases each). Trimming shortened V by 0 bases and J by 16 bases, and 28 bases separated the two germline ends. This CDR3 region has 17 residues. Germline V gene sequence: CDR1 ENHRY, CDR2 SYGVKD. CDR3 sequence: CAISESLWGSNRGPHFF. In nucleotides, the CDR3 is TGTGCCATCAGTGAGTCCCTATGGGGGAGCAACCGAGGACCCCACTTCTTC.

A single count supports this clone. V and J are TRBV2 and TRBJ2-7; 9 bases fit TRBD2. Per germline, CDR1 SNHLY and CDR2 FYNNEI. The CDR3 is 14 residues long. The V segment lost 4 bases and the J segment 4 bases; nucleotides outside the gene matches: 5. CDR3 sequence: CASSVTSGPYEQYV. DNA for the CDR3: TGTGCCAGCAGTGTGACTAGCGGCCCGTACGAGCAGTACGTC.